A selection of T cell receptor beta chains follows, all from one sample in a study of blood T cell repertoires in COVID-19. Sequencing used immunoSEQ multiplex PCR; TCRdb keeps in-frame clones, though not all of them. The sample contains more than 85,000 clones, about nine tenths of which appear only once. What was sequenced was peripheral blood. All receptors come from a woman aged 45-60 years with COVID-19, enrolled during active disease. The CDR3 runs from the conserved cysteine through the conserved F or W. D genes are given only for firm matches. Size is stated for part of the rows, as once, few or many counts, or as a class when the clone is expanded.

cdr3_length	d_call	v_call	j_call	clone_size	cdr3_nt	cdr3_aa
15	TRBD1	TRBV28	TRBJ1-1	.	TGTGCCAGCAGAGGGACAGGGGACCCGAACACTGAAGCTTTCTTT	CASRGTGDPNTEAFF
16	TRBD2	TRBV3-1/TRBV3-2	TRBJ2-2	few	TGTGCCAGCAGCCAAACGGTTAGCGGGGGGGCCGGGGAGCTGTTTTTT	CASSQTVSGGAGELFF
12	.	TRBV13	TRBJ2-1	.	TGTGCCAGCAGTACTGGGACAAATGAGCAGTTCTTC	CASSTGTNEQFF
16	.	TRBV6-1	TRBJ2-1	.	TGTGCCAGCAGTGATCGGTGGGGGGATGGGGGAGGTGAGCAGTTCTTC	CASSDRWGDGGGEQFF
14	.	TRBV5-1	TRBJ1-4	.	TGCGCCAGCAGCTTGCGGGGAACTAATGAAAAACTGTTTTTT	CASSLRGTNEKLFF
18	TRBD2	TRBV5-8	TRBJ2-1	.	TGTGCCAGCAGCTTGGGACTAGCGGGGGGGCGGTCCTACAATGAGCAGTTCTTC	CASSLGLAGGRSYNEQFF
18	TRBD1	TRBV19	TRBJ2-3	.	TGTGCCAGTAGTACGAAGCGCCGAACAGGGGAAAGCACAGATACGCAGTATTTT	CASSTKRRTGESTDTQYF
16	.	TRBV6-2/TRBV6-3	TRBJ1-6	once	TGTGCCAGCAGCGAGGGTGGGAGCTCCTATAATTCACCCCTCCACTTT	CASSEGGSSYNSPLHF
12	.	TRBV12-3/TRBV12-4	TRBJ1-1	.	TGTGCCAGCAGTTTTAGGGTCTCGGGGGCTTTCTTT	CASSFRVSGAFF
13	.	TRBV30	TRBJ2-3	once	TGTGCCTGGAGTGTAGGAGGAGGGAATACGCAGTATTTT	CAWSVGGGNTQYF
16	.	TRBV6-5	TRBJ1-4	.	TGTGCCAGCAGTTACGGGGACGGGACAAACGCCTTAGAACTGTTTTTT	CASSYGDGTNALELFF
14	.	TRBV29-1	TRBJ1-1	.	TGCAGCGTGGAGGAAGGAGGAAGTGGCACTGAAGCTTTCTTT	CSVEEGGSGTEAFF
15	TRBD2	TRBV7-7	TRBJ2-5	.	TGTGCCAGCAGCAATGGGCGGGGGGGCCCGGAGACCCAGTACTTC	CASSNGRGGPETQYF
13	TRBD1	TRBV28	TRBJ1-1	once	TGTGCCAGCAGTATCAACAGGGGCTTTGAAGCTTTCTTT	CASSINRGFEAFF
22	TRBD2	TRBV30	TRBJ2-3	.	TGTGCCTGGAGCCGCGGGTTTAAAGGACTAGCGGGGGGAACCGGTAGCACAGATACGCAGTATTTT	CAWSRGFKGLAGGTGSTDTQYF
15	.	TRBV10-3	TRBJ1-1	.	TGTGCCATCAGCCCCCTGGGCGTGATGAACACTGAAGCTTTCTTT	CAISPLGVMNTEAFF
13	.	TRBV5-4	TRBJ2-7	few	TGTGCCAGCAGCTTTTTTCTAGCCTACGAGCAGTACTTC	CASSFFLAYEQYF
14	.	TRBV27	TRBJ1-2	.	TGTGCCAGCAGTTCATCTCGACTGTCTTTGGGCTACACCTTC	CASSSSRLSLGYTF
16	.	TRBV5-6	TRBJ1-2	.	TGTGCCAGCAGCTGGGTTGGAGACCTCTCTAACTATGGCTACACCTTC	CASSWVGDLSNYGYTF
16	.	TRBV4-2	TRBJ1-2	.	TGTGCCAGCAGCCAAGATAAGGGCGGGCCTTACTATGGCTACACCTTC	CASSQDKGGPYYGYTF
15	.	TRBV9	TRBJ1-2	.	TGTGCCAGCAGCGGACGACAGTTAGCTAACTATGGCTACACCTTC	CASSGRQLANYGYTF
16	.	TRBV5-4	TRBJ2-4	.	TGTGCCAGCAGCTCGAAAGGACTGCCTCGGAAAAACATTCAGTACTTC	CASSSKGLPRKNIQYF
18	TRBD1	TRBV30	TRBJ1-2	.	TGTGCCTGGACGAGTAGTAGGCAATTCGGACAGGGCTACTATGGCTACACCTTC	CAWTSSRQFGQGYYGYTF